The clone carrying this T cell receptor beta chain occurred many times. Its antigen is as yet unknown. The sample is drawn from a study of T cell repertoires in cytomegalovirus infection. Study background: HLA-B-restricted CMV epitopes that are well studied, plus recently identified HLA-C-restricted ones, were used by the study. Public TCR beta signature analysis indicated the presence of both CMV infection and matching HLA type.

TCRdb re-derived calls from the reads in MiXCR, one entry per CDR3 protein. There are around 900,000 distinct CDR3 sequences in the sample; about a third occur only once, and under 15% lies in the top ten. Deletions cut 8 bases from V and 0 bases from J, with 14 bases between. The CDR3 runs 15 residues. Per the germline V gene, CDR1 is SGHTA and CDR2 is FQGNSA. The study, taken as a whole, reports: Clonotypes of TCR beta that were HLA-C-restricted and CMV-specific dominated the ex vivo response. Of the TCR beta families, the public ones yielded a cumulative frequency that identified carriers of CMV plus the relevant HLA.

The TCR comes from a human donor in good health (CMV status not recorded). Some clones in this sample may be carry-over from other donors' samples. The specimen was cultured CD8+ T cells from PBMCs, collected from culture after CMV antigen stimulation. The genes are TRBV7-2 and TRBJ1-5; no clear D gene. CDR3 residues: CASSSGRASNQPQHF. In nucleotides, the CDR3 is TGTGCCAGCTCCTCCGGACGGGCTAGCAATCAGCCCCAGCATTTT.